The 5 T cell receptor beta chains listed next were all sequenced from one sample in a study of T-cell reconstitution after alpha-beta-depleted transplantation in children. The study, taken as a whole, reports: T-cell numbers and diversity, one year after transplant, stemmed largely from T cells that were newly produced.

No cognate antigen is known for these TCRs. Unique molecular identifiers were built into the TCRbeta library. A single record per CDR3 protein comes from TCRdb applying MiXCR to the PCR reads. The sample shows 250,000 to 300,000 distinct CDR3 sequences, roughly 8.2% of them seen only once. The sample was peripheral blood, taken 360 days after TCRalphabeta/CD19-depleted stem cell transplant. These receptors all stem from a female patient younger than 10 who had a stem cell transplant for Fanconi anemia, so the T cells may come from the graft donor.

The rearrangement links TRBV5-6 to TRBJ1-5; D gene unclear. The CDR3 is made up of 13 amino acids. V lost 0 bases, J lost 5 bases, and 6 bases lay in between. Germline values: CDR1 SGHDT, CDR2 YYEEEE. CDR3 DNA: TGTGCCAGCAGCTTGGGAAACGATCAGCCCCAGCATTTT. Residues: CASSLGNDQPQHF.

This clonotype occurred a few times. The CDR3 DNA sequence: TGTGCCACGCAACTGAGGGGGCAAAGCACCGGGGAGCTGTTTTTT. It specifies CATQLRGQSTGELFF. This rearrangement joins TRBV3-1 to TRBJ2-2; 7 bases are shared with TRBD1. The CDR3 has 15 residues. After removal of 10 bases from V and 4 bases from J, the junction contained 12 bases not matched to a gene. Germline lookup yields CDR1 LGHDT and CDR2 YNNKEL (reference sequence).

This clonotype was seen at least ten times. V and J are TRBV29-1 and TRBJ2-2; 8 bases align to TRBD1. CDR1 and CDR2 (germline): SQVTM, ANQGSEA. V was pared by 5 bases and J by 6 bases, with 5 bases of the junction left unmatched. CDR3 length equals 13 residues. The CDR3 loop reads CSVQGTGAGELFF. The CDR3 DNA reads TGCAGCGTTCAAGGGACAGGCGCCGGGGAGCTGTTTTTT.

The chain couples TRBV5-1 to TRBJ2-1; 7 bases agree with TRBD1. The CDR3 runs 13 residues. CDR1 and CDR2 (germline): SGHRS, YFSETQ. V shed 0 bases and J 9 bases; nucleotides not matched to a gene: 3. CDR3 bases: TGCGCCAGCAGCTTGGGAGGGGGCGTTGAGCAGTTCTTC. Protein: CASSLGGGVEQFF.

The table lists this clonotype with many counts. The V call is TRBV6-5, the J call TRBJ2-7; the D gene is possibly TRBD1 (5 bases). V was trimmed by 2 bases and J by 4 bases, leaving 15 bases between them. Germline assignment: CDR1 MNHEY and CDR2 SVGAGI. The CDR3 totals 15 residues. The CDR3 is CASSYSQGRWYEQYF. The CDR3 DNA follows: TGTGCCAGCAGTTACAGCCAGGGAAGATGGTACGAGCAGTACTTC.